A selection of T cell receptor beta chains follows, all from one sample in a study of OX40 agonist ivuxolimab in advanced cancers. Assay: immunoSEQ multiplex PCR; the TCRdb copy retains only in-frame clones and omits some. The sample holds about 76,000 clones, approximately 86% seen once. Sequences were derived from CD4+ or CD8+ T cells sorted from blood, sampled in a trial of the OX40 agonist ivuxolimab. Source of these receptors: an adult with an advanced solid tumor such as melanoma, head and neck, liver or kidney cancer. Both conserved end residues are part of each CDR3. The order of the fields is CDR3 DNA, CDR3 protein, CDR3 length, J gene, V gene, clone size, D gene. D genes are given only for firm matches. Where a row states a size, it is once, few, many or the class of an expanded clone; other rows omit it.

CDR3nt: TGCGCCAGCAGCTTGGCCAATAATATGGGTGGGTTAGGTGAAGCTTTCTTT
CDR3aa: CASSLANNMGGLGEAFF
len: 17
j_gene: TRBJ1-1
v_gene: TRBV5-1
abundance: once
d_gene: -

CDR3nt: TGTGCCAGCAGCTTAGAGGGGGCAGTCGGATCACCCCTCCACTTT
CDR3aa: CASSLEGAVGSPLHF
len: 15
j_gene: TRBJ1-6
v_gene: TRBV7-8
abundance: once
d_gene: TRBD1

CDR3nt: TGTGCCAGCAGCTTGGGGGACACTAGCTATGGCTACACCTTC
CDR3aa: CASSLGDTSYGYTF
len: 14
j_gene: TRBJ1-2
v_gene: TRBV5-5
abundance: -
d_gene: -

CDR3nt: TGTGCCAGCTCACCTGACTTAGGCAATCAGCCCCAGCATTTT
CDR3aa: CASSPDLGNQPQHF
len: 14
j_gene: TRBJ1-5
v_gene: TRBV18
abundance: -
d_gene: -

CDR3nt: TGTGCCAGCAGGCGGGACAGCAAGAACACTGAAGCTTTCTTT
CDR3aa: CASRRDSKNTEAFF
len: 14
j_gene: TRBJ1-1
v_gene: TRBV27
abundance: -
d_gene: TRBD1

CDR3nt: TGTGCCAGCAGCGTAAGTGATCAGGGCAATGGCTACACCTTC
CDR3aa: CASSVSDQGNGYTF
len: 14
j_gene: TRBJ1-2
v_gene: TRBV9
abundance: -
d_gene: -

CDR3nt: TGTGCCAGCAGAGCGGACAGGGCACATTCACCCCTCCACTTT
CDR3aa: CASRADRAHSPLHF
len: 14
j_gene: TRBJ1-6
v_gene: TRBV6-1
abundance: -
d_gene: TRBD1

CDR3nt: TGCAGCGTTGATGGGTACTATGGCTACACCTTC
CDR3aa: CSVDGYYGYTF
len: 11
j_gene: TRBJ1-2
v_gene: TRBV29-1
abundance: few
d_gene: -

CDR3nt: TGTGCCAGCAGTGGGCCCGACGGCGGCTACACCTTC
CDR3aa: CASSGPDGGYTF
len: 12
j_gene: TRBJ1-2
v_gene: TRBV28
abundance: few
d_gene: -

CDR3nt: TGTGCCAGCAGCTTAGTTGAGGGAATAACTGAAGCTTTCTTT
CDR3aa: CASSLVEGITEAFF
len: 14
j_gene: TRBJ1-1
v_gene: TRBV7-9
abundance: -
d_gene: -

CDR3nt: TGTGCCTGGGCTAGACAAGGGGCGGGCGAGCAGTACTTC
CDR3aa: CAWARQGAGEQYF
len: 13
j_gene: TRBJ2-7
v_gene: TRBV30
abundance: -
d_gene: -

CDR3nt: TGTGCCAGCAGTCTGACAACTAACTATGGCTACACCTTC
CDR3aa: CASSLTTNYGYTF
len: 13
j_gene: TRBJ1-2
v_gene: TRBV28
abundance: -
d_gene: -

CDR3nt: TGTGCCAGCAGTACCGGGACTAGCGGGGTTCAAGAGACCCAGTACTTC
CDR3aa: CASSTGTSGVQETQYF
len: 16
j_gene: TRBJ2-5
v_gene: TRBV27
abundance: -
d_gene: TRBD2

CDR3nt: TGTGCCAGGGGCATCTACGAGCAGTACTTC
CDR3aa: CARGIYEQYF
len: 10
j_gene: TRBJ2-7
v_gene: TRBV6-4
abundance: -
d_gene: -

CDR3nt: TGTGCCAGCAGTCCTTCCCCTCGCACAGATACGCAGTATTTT
CDR3aa: CASSPSPRTDTQYF
len: 14
j_gene: TRBJ2-3
v_gene: TRBV5-4
abundance: -
d_gene: -

CDR3nt: TGTGCTAGTGGTTTGGCCGACAGCTTTGTGGAGACCCAGTACTTC
CDR3aa: CASGLADSFVETQYF
len: 15
j_gene: TRBJ2-5
v_gene: TRBV12-5
abundance: -
d_gene: -

CDR3nt: TGTGCCAGCAGCGTAGGGGTAGGGGAAAGTCAGCCCCAGCATTTT
CDR3aa: CASSVGVGESQPQHF
len: 15
j_gene: TRBJ1-5
v_gene: TRBV9
abundance: -
d_gene: -

CDR3nt: TGCGCCAGCAGCCTTCAAGAGGGCCCCTACGAGCAGTACTTC
CDR3aa: CASSLQEGPYEQYF
len: 14
j_gene: TRBJ2-7
v_gene: TRBV4-3
abundance: once
d_gene: -

CDR3nt: TGTGCCAGCAGTTCGACCGTTTCTTATGGCTACACCTTC
CDR3aa: CASSSTVSYGYTF
len: 13
j_gene: TRBJ1-2
v_gene: TRBV28
abundance: -
d_gene: -

CDR3nt: TGTGCCAGCAGCCAAGGAGTGGAGGGCTACACCTTC
CDR3aa: CASSQGVEGYTF
len: 12
j_gene: TRBJ1-2
v_gene: TRBV14
abundance: -
d_gene: -

CDR3nt: TGTGCCAGCAGTCCTACCCTTCACACAGATACGCAGTATTTT
CDR3aa: CASSPTLHTDTQYF
len: 14
j_gene: TRBJ2-3
v_gene: TRBV6-5
abundance: -
d_gene: -

CDR3nt: TGTGCCACCCCCGGGAGGAGTCGAGTCACTGAAGCTTTCTTT
CDR3aa: CATPGRSRVTEAFF
len: 14
j_gene: TRBJ1-1
v_gene: TRBV6-1
abundance: -
d_gene: -

CDR3nt: TGTGCCAGCAGCGTGACAGGGCTACTCGACTCACCCCTCCACTTT
CDR3aa: CASSVTGLLDSPLHF
len: 15
j_gene: TRBJ1-6
v_gene: TRBV9
abundance: -
d_gene: TRBD1

CDR3nt: TGTGCCAGCCGCGCCGGGACAGGGGCTGGCTACACCTTC
CDR3aa: CASRAGTGAGYTF
len: 13
j_gene: TRBJ1-2
v_gene: TRBV6-5
abundance: few
d_gene: TRBD1

CDR3nt: TGTGCCAGCAGCTTAGGACCCTCAGCAACTAATGAAAAACTGTTTTTT
CDR3aa: CASSLGPSATNEKLFF
len: 16
j_gene: TRBJ1-4
v_gene: TRBV7-2
abundance: once
d_gene: -

CDR3nt: TGTGCCAGCAGCTTACTCGGGGACAGCACAGATACGCAGTATTTT
CDR3aa: CASSLLGDSTDTQYF
len: 15
j_gene: TRBJ2-3
v_gene: TRBV7-3
abundance: -
d_gene: -

CDR3nt: TGTGCCAGCAGCCTCGGGACAGAGAACACTGAAGCTTTCTTT
CDR3aa: CASSLGTENTEAFF
len: 14
j_gene: TRBJ1-1
v_gene: TRBV9
abundance: -
d_gene: TRBD1

CDR3nt: TGCGCCAGCAGCCAAGATGGGGCTAGCGGGGCCTCAGATACGCAGTATTTT
CDR3aa: CASSQDGASGASDTQYF
len: 17
j_gene: TRBJ2-3
v_gene: TRBV4-1
abundance: once
d_gene: TRBD2

CDR3nt: TGTGCCAGCAGCTTTGACACGGGCACTGAAGCTTTCTTT
CDR3aa: CASSFDTGTEAFF
len: 13
j_gene: TRBJ1-1
v_gene: TRBV7-9
abundance: -
d_gene: -

CDR3nt: TGCAGCGTCAACCGGGACAGTCAAATCGGGGGGACCCAGTACTTC
CDR3aa: CSVNRDSQIGGTQYF
len: 15
j_gene: TRBJ2-5
v_gene: TRBV29-1
abundance: once
d_gene: -

CDR3nt: TGTGCCAGCAGCTTTACAGGGGTTACTGAAGCTTTCTTT
CDR3aa: CASSFTGVTEAFF
len: 13
j_gene: TRBJ1-1
v_gene: TRBV7-2
abundance: -
d_gene: TRBD1

CDR3nt: TGTGCCAGCGGAGGGCTCTTGAACACTGAAGCTTTCTTT
CDR3aa: CASGGLLNTEAFF
len: 13
j_gene: TRBJ1-1
v_gene: TRBV28
abundance: few
d_gene: -

CDR3nt: TGTGCCAGCAGCTCCGGGGGGGGTACCGGCACTGAAGCTTTCTTT
CDR3aa: CASSSGGGTGTEAFF
len: 15
j_gene: TRBJ1-1
v_gene: TRBV7-2
abundance: -
d_gene: -

CDR3nt: TGTGCCAGCAGCGGGGAGCCAGAGACCCAGTACTTC
CDR3aa: CASSGEPETQYF
len: 12
j_gene: TRBJ2-5
v_gene: TRBV7-9
abundance: -
d_gene: -

CDR3nt: TGTGCCAGCAGCTCCCCAACGCTAGATACGCAGTATTTT
CDR3aa: CASSSPTLDTQYF
len: 13
j_gene: TRBJ2-3
v_gene: TRBV7-2
abundance: -
d_gene: -

CDR3nt: TGTGCCAGCAGACTACAGGGCGCGAACACCGGGGAGCTGTTTTTT
CDR3aa: CASRLQGANTGELFF
len: 15
j_gene: TRBJ2-2
v_gene: TRBV6-6
abundance: -
d_gene: -

CDR3nt: TGTGCCAGCAGCGTAGTTAGCGGGGGGGCCTCCTACAATGAGCAGTTCTTC
CDR3aa: CASSVVSGGASYNEQFF
len: 17
j_gene: TRBJ2-1
v_gene: TRBV9
abundance: few
d_gene: TRBD2

CDR3nt: TGTGCCAGCAGTTACTCGACTCAAATTAACTATGGCTACACCTTC
CDR3aa: CASSYSTQINYGYTF
len: 15
j_gene: TRBJ1-2
v_gene: TRBV6-5
abundance: -
d_gene: -

CDR3nt: TGCGCCAGCAGCCAAGATACCCCCCCGGGACTAGCGGGGGGCTCCTACGAGCAGTACTTC
CDR3aa: CASSQDTPPGLAGGSYEQYF
len: 20
j_gene: TRBJ2-7
v_gene: TRBV4-3
abundance: once
d_gene: TRBD2

CDR3nt: TGTGCCAGCTCACCAAGCCTCAACTATGGCTACACCTTC
CDR3aa: CASSPSLNYGYTF
len: 13
j_gene: TRBJ1-2
v_gene: TRBV18
abundance: once
d_gene: -

CDR3nt: TGTGCCAGCACCTCCCCCGTTCCCTCGGGTGGCTACACCTTC
CDR3aa: CASTSPVPSGGYTF
len: 14
j_gene: TRBJ1-2
v_gene: TRBV28
abundance: -
d_gene: -

CDR3nt: TGCGCCAGCAGCCCCCGGGACCCGAATTCACCCCTCCACTTT
CDR3aa: CASSPRDPNSPLHF
len: 14
j_gene: TRBJ1-6
v_gene: TRBV4-1
abundance: few
d_gene: -

CDR3nt: TGTGCCACCAGCAGGGCAGGGGCATCGTTTGGCTACACCTTC
CDR3aa: CATSRAGASFGYTF
len: 14
j_gene: TRBJ1-2
v_gene: TRBV15
abundance: -
d_gene: -

CDR3nt: TGCGCCAGCAGCTTGGAGAAGAATGGCTACACCTTC
CDR3aa: CASSLEKNGYTF
len: 12
j_gene: TRBJ1-2
v_gene: TRBV5-1
abundance: -
d_gene: -

CDR3nt: TGTGCCTGGAAGAGCATAGCTAACTATGGCTACACCTTC
CDR3aa: CAWKSIANYGYTF
len: 13
j_gene: TRBJ1-2
v_gene: TRBV30
abundance: -
d_gene: -

CDR3nt: TGTGCCAGCAGGAAACAGGGTGACGGATCACCCCTCCACTTT
CDR3aa: CASRKQGDGSPLHF
len: 14
j_gene: TRBJ1-6
v_gene: TRBV27
abundance: -
d_gene: -

CDR3nt: TGTGCCAGCTCACGACAGACAGGCTCCTACAATGAGCAGTTCTTC
CDR3aa: CASSRQTGSYNEQFF
len: 15
j_gene: TRBJ2-1
v_gene: TRBV18
abundance: once
d_gene: -

CDR3nt: TGTGCCAGTAGTATTGGTGTCAATCAGCCCCAGCATTTT
CDR3aa: CASSIGVNQPQHF
len: 13
j_gene: TRBJ1-5
v_gene: TRBV19
abundance: -
d_gene: -

CDR3nt: TGTGCCAGTAGTATGACCTTTCGGGAGACCCAGTACTTC
CDR3aa: CASSMTFRETQYF
len: 13
j_gene: TRBJ2-5
v_gene: TRBV19
abundance: -
d_gene: -

CDR3nt: TGTGCCAGCTCACCCGGGACAGGGTGGGAAAAACTGTTTTTT
CDR3aa: CASSPGTGWEKLFF
len: 14
j_gene: TRBJ1-4
v_gene: TRBV18
abundance: -
d_gene: TRBD1

CDR3nt: TGTGCCAGCAGCTTAACCCGGACTGATCCTTATGGCTACACCTTC
CDR3aa: CASSLTRTDPYGYTF
len: 15
j_gene: TRBJ1-2
v_gene: TRBV7-9
abundance: -
d_gene: -

CDR3nt: TGTGCCAGCAGTTTCAGGCGACAGATCTATGGCTACACCTTC
CDR3aa: CASSFRRQIYGYTF
len: 14
j_gene: TRBJ1-2
v_gene: TRBV6-5
abundance: -
d_gene: -

CDR3nt: TGTGCCAGAAGCCCGACTAGGACAGGGTCCCACGAGCAGTACTTC
CDR3aa: CARSPTRTGSHEQYF
len: 15
j_gene: TRBJ2-7
v_gene: TRBV5-3
abundance: -
d_gene: TRBD1